Listed below are T cell receptor beta chains from one sample, sequenced in a study of T cell responses to AZD1222 COVID-19 vaccine. Using immunoSEQ multiplex PCR, the repertoire was profiled, and TCRdb retains in-frame clones only, with some absent. The sample has 100,000 or so clones, roughly 90% seen once. This specimen was peripheral blood, taken on day 0 of AZD1222 vaccination. All receptors come from an adult in good health. CDR3s include the opening cysteine and the closing phenylalanine or tryptophan. D genes are given only for firm matches. Rows give clone size only sometimes, using once, few, many, or a class for an expanded clone.

j_call: TRBJ1-2; cdr3_length: 16; v_call: TRBV19; d_call: -; clone_size: -; cdr3_nt: TGTGCCAGTAGTATAGATCCGGCCATCGCAGCCTATGGCTACACCTTC; cdr3_aa: CASSIDPAIAAYGYTF
j_call: TRBJ1-2; cdr3_length: 14; v_call: TRBV5-5; d_call: -; clone_size: -; cdr3_nt: TGTGCCAGCAGCTCGCCGACCGCGGGCCAGGGCTACACCTTC; cdr3_aa: CASSSPTAGQGYTF
j_call: TRBJ1-4; cdr3_length: 16; v_call: TRBV2; d_call: -; clone_size: -; cdr3_nt: TGTGCCAGCAATTCTCCCCGCGGGGGGTTGGCGGAGAAACTGTTTTTT; cdr3_aa: CASNSPRGGLAEKLFF
j_call: TRBJ1-6; cdr3_length: 16; v_call: TRBV6-2/TRBV6-3; d_call: -; clone_size: -; cdr3_nt: TGTGCCAGCAGTTACGAGGAAAGCTCCTATAATTCACCCCTCCACTTT; cdr3_aa: CASSYEESSYNSPLHF
j_call: TRBJ1-1; cdr3_length: 15; v_call: TRBV14; d_call: -; clone_size: -; cdr3_nt: TGTGCCAGCAGCCTCACAGGGTCAATGGGCACTGAAGCTTTCTTT; cdr3_aa: CASSLTGSMGTEAFF
j_call: TRBJ2-2; cdr3_length: 15; v_call: TRBV7-9; d_call: -; clone_size: -; cdr3_nt: TGTGCCAGCAGCTCGGGGCCAGGGATGGTCGGGGAGCTGTTTTTT; cdr3_aa: CASSSGPGMVGELFF
j_call: TRBJ2-3; cdr3_length: 14; v_call: TRBV6-4; d_call: -; clone_size: -; cdr3_nt: TGTGCCAGCAGTGACTCGACCGGCACAGATACGCAGTATTTT; cdr3_aa: CASSDSTGTDTQYF
j_call: TRBJ2-7; cdr3_length: 11; v_call: TRBV5-8; d_call: -; clone_size: -; cdr3_nt: TGTGCCAGCAGCTTGGTGATGGGGCAGTACTTC; cdr3_aa: CASSLVMGQYF
j_call: TRBJ2-3; cdr3_length: 17; v_call: TRBV7-9; d_call: -; clone_size: -; cdr3_nt: TGTGCCAGCAGCTTAGGGGTATCCTCAGAGACCACAGATACGCAGTATTTT; cdr3_aa: CASSLGVSSETTDTQYF
j_call: TRBJ1-1; cdr3_length: 15; v_call: TRBV5-4; d_call: TRBD1; clone_size: -; cdr3_nt: TGTGCCAGCAGCTTGGTAGGCAGGGGGGCCACTGAAGCTTTCTTT; cdr3_aa: CASSLVGRGATEAFF
j_call: TRBJ1-2; cdr3_length: 15; v_call: TRBV29-1; d_call: -; clone_size: -; cdr3_nt: TGCAGCGTTGAAGAATCCGAGACAGTTAACTATGGCTACACCTTC; cdr3_aa: CSVEESETVNYGYTF
j_call: TRBJ2-7; cdr3_length: 16; v_call: TRBV27; d_call: TRBD1; clone_size: -; cdr3_nt: TGTGCCAGCAGTTCCCCTCCGGGACAGGGGCCACACGAGCAGTACTTC; cdr3_aa: CASSSPPGQGPHEQYF
j_call: TRBJ1-1; cdr3_length: 15; v_call: TRBV6-5; d_call: TRBD1; clone_size: -; cdr3_nt: TGTGCCAGCAGCCCGACAGGGGGCATGAACACTGAAGCTTTCTTT; cdr3_aa: CASSPTGGMNTEAFF
j_call: TRBJ2-7; cdr3_length: 15; v_call: TRBV4-2; d_call: -; clone_size: -; cdr3_nt: TGTGCCAGCAGCCAATTTGAGGACAGTAGCTACGAGCAGTACTTC; cdr3_aa: CASSQFEDSSYEQYF
j_call: TRBJ2-4; cdr3_length: 12; v_call: TRBV30; d_call: -; clone_size: -; cdr3_nt: TGTGCCTGGAGTTCAGGGTTGGGCATTCAGTACTTC; cdr3_aa: CAWSSGLGIQYF
j_call: TRBJ2-3; cdr3_length: 16; v_call: TRBV6-9; d_call: TRBD1; clone_size: once; cdr3_nt: TGTGCCAGCAGTAGACCTACCAGGGGGCTGCCAGATACGCAGTATTTT; cdr3_aa: CASSRPTRGLPDTQYF
j_call: TRBJ1-1; cdr3_length: 13; v_call: TRBV5-4; d_call: -; clone_size: -; cdr3_nt: TGTGCCAGCAGCTTTCAGACGAACACTGAAGCTTTCTTT; cdr3_aa: CASSFQTNTEAFF